This T cell receptor beta chain was profiled in a study of identical twins. Study outcomes and limitations: Sharing of beta out-of-frame sequences by twins showed a weaker excess. An excess of low generation probability was shown by twin-shared out-of-frame alpha sequences.

The CDR3 has 15 residues. V lost 6 bases to trimming and J lost 4 bases; unmatched junction nucleotides: 6. About this clonotype itself: The antigen remains undetermined.

Each CDR3 protein gets one entry after TCRdb re-called the 5' RACE reads with MiXCR. The sample contains under 800,000 distinct CDR3 sequences, roughly 20% of which appear only once. This same sample was also taken into another study, of T cells expressing NK-cell markers. From that paper: In the group of eight sequenced donors, seven were HCMV-seropositive and one was seronegative. In several donors, dominant clonotypes made up roughly 25-60.1% of CD3+CD56-NKG2C+ cells.

This clonotype was sampled from a woman between 18 and 29 years old in good health. The source material was PBMCs. The V gene is TRBV12-3 or TRBV12-4, the J gene TRBJ2-2; 9 bases match TRBD2. CDR3 sequence: CASRTGTSFTGELFF. The CDR3 DNA reads TGTGCCAGCAGGACCGGGACTAGCTTCACCGGGGAGCTGTTTTTT.